This is a list of T cell receptor beta chains from one sample in a study of blood T cell repertoires in COVID-19. Measured with immunoSEQ multiplex PCR; TCRdb has only the in-frame clones, and not every one. The sample holds over 100,000 clones; about 89% are singletons and the top ten take approximately 20%. The material sequenced was peripheral blood. These receptors were taken from a human donor with acute or convalescent COVID-19. The donor label of this sample is uncertain. CDR3s include the opening cysteine and the closing phenylalanine or tryptophan.

cdr3_aa	v_call	j_call
CAISSLGALSLF	TRBV10-3	TRBJ1-3
CASSLPTGTGTYNEQFF	TRBV7-2	TRBJ2-1
CASSSWRGDSGANVLTF	TRBV5-6	TRBJ2-6
CASSLKGRKGVDQGYTF	TRBV7-9	TRBJ1-2
CASSGQGNTGELFF	TRBV19	TRBJ2-2
CASRKGRDYGYTF	TRBV28	TRBJ1-2
CAISASGTSGRVNEQYF	TRBV10-3	TRBJ2-7
CASSLGHLNTEAFF	TRBV27	TRBJ1-1
CASSDSFEQFF	TRBV3-1/TRBV3-2	TRBJ2-1
CASNRQPGQGEYCNQPQHF	TRBV27	TRBJ1-5
CASSQDLGDEKLFF	TRBV4-2	TRBJ1-4
CASSAGWRTGELFF	TRBV2	TRBJ2-2
CATRTGMDTEAFF	TRBV15	TRBJ1-1
CASSLLGAGPQETQYF	TRBV27	TRBJ2-5
CACSKTGLAGYNEQFF	TRBV30	TRBJ2-1
CASSLDSAYNEQFF	TRBV27	TRBJ2-1
CASSWGQGAYNEQFF	TRBV5-4	TRBJ2-1
CAIGAGQHHEQYF	TRBV10-3	TRBJ2-7
CASSSGTDNGYTF	TRBV5-1	TRBJ1-2
CASSSGVQGAEEQYF	TRBV9	TRBJ2-7
CASSRPGTGGRPFISEAFF	TRBV6-2/TRBV6-3	TRBJ1-1
CASSPLTGSNTGELFF	TRBV18	TRBJ2-2
CASSRQGRETQYF	TRBV28	TRBJ2-5
CATSRRQGLYGYTF	TRBV15	TRBJ1-2
CASSQEKVLASGGPDEQFF	TRBV3-1/TRBV3-2	TRBJ2-1
CASSIGPWGDIQYF	TRBV19	TRBJ2-4
CASSLSGQEYGYTF	TRBV7-9	TRBJ1-2
CASSLGGGFNSPLHF	TRBV7-3	TRBJ1-6
CASSINTRSNQPQHF	TRBV19	TRBJ1-5
CASSQFPGQSSGSYGYTF	TRBV4-2	TRBJ1-2
CASSAFSTGELFF	TRBV9	TRBJ2-2
CASSPLAGAGELFF	TRBV7-3	TRBJ2-2
CASSRLDQVYGYTF	TRBV28	TRBJ1-2
CASSVATAAGPLHF	TRBV9	TRBJ1-6
CASSQQGANGYTF	TRBV3-1/TRBV3-2	TRBJ1-2
CATSRGLLGLAGSQETQYF	TRBV15	TRBJ2-5
CASSLRVGEEETQYF	TRBV13	TRBJ2-5
CASSNGLAAHYEQYF	TRBV2	TRBJ2-7
CASSPPSRGGVETQYF	TRBV3-1/TRBV3-2	TRBJ2-5
CASSGLENPSTDTQYF	TRBV2	TRBJ2-3
CASSLDGRGFDQPQHF	TRBV5-5	TRBJ1-5
CASSYSSRQETQYF	TRBV6-5	TRBJ2-5
CASSLGTGSNYGYTF	TRBV7-2	TRBJ1-2
CASRLTGPLTEAFF	TRBV6-5	TRBJ1-1
CASSLVAGGSYEQYF	TRBV28	TRBJ2-7
CASSVSSGGPISYNEQFF	TRBV9	TRBJ2-1
CASNRHSGELFF	TRBV19	TRBJ2-2
CASSLLQGSGNTIYF	TRBV11-2	TRBJ1-3
CASSSYLGGADNEQFF	TRBV28	TRBJ2-1
CASSFPGQRYGYTF	TRBV7-2	TRBJ1-2